The entry that follows covers one T cell receptor (beta chain) sequence. Its antigen is as yet unknown. The entry originates in a study of T cell responses to AZD1222 COVID-19 vaccine. Study-wide findings and caveats: The study found vaccine-associated CD4 TCRs spanning spike, dominant at 160-218 and 743-854. White British ancestry dominated among donors, who included more females, and clonal diversity was possibly underestimated. Of spike-specific TCRs, nearly half reportedly target regions left unmutated in variants.

CDR3 size: 15 residues. Germline trimming cut 5 bases from V and 4 bases from J; bases unmatched to any gene: 3. CDR1 LNHDA and CDR2 SQIVND come from the germline V gene (reference sequence). The table came from immunoSEQ multiplex PCR; TCRdb's copy has only in-frame clones and leaves some out. Of roughly 110,000 clones in the sample, 80% to 90% are singletons; the top ten hold around 6.7%. The sequencing used peripheral blood, collected on day 0 of AZD1222 vaccination. The chain recombines TRBV19 with TRBJ2-2; 11 bases match TRBD2. This TCR came from an adult in good health. CDR3 amino acids: CASSYGTSGTGELFF. The CDR3 DNA follows: TGTGCCAGTAGTTATGGGACTAGCGGCACCGGGGAGCTGTTTTTT.